One sample yielded the 31 T cell receptor beta chains listed below, sequenced in a study of human T cells and chemical hapten exposure. In TCRdb, the RACE reads were re-called with MiXCR into one record per CDR3 protein. In the table there are tens of thousands of distinct CDR3 sequences, 14% of which are singletons. Time point here: pre-sensitization, week 0. Treatment here: therapeutic diphenylcyclopropenone sensitization with weekly scalp DPC. The starting material was whole blood, obtained in connection with sensitization to the hapten diphenylcyclopropenone (DPC). These receptors were collected from a woman aged 50 to 65 with alopecia areata. Some clones in this sample may be carry-over from other donors' samples.

This sequence joins TRBV28 and TRBJ2-7; D perhaps matches TRBD1 (5 bases). Trimming took off 6 bases at V and 1 base at J, with 7 bases between the two ends. CDR1 and CDR2 from the germline V gene are MDHEN and SYDVKM. This CDR3 is 12 amino acids long. The CDR3 nucleotides are TGTGCCAGCAGCGACAGATCCTACGAGCAGTACTTC. This gives the protein CASSDRSYEQYF.

This clonotype turned up a few times. V usage is TRBV29-1 and J usage is TRBJ2-6; 8 bases fit TRBD1. J lost 1 base, V lost 7 bases, and 3 bases had no gene match. Germline CDR1 is SQVTM and CDR2 is ANQGSEA. The CDR3 spans 14 residues. The CDR3 region has the DNA TGCAGCGCATGGACAGGGTCTGGGGCCAACGTCCTGACTTTC. Protein product: CSAWTGSGANVLTF.

The DNA of the CDR3 is TGTGCCAGCAGTTCGTATCATGGGTCCTACGAGCAGTACTTC. Protein: CASSSYHGSYEQYF. The V and J genes are TRBV12-3 or TRBV12-4 and TRBJ2-7; the D is unclear. V lost 4 bases to trimming and J lost 1 base, with 11 bases between them. This CDR3 has 14 residues.

This clonotype has more than one count but fewer than ten. V is TRBV20-1 and J is TRBJ2-5, with 11 positions matching TRBD2. The CDR3 covers 12 residues. Per the germline V gene, CDR1 is DFQATT and CDR2 is SNEGSKA (reference sequence). J lost 11 bases, V lost 0 bases, and 2 bases had no gene match. The CDR3 loop reads CSARDRLAGQYF. The CDR3 nucleotides are TGCAGTGCTAGAGATCGACTAGCGGGACAGTACTTC.

The rearrangement links TRBV18 to TRBJ2-6; weak D call: TRBD2 (5 bases). V was cut by 6 bases and J by 0 bases, with 15 bases left in between. The CDR3 consists of 17 residues. Germline CDR1 is KGHSH and CDR2 is LQKENI. CDR3 protein: CASSVSGTSSGANVLTF. The CDR3 DNA reads TGTGCCAGCTCTGTGAGCGGCACGTCCTCTGGGGCCAACGTCCTGACTTTC.

The chain has TRBV28 and TRBJ2-1, with 9 bases lining up with TRBD2. The CDR3 is 16 amino acids. In germline, CDR1 is MDHEN, CDR2 SYDVKM. J was trimmed by 0 bases and V by 4 bases; bases with no gene match: 4. The CDR3 is CASSSYSGSSYNEQFF. The DNA for the CDR3 is TGTGCCAGCAGTTCCTATAGCGGGAGCTCCTACAATGAGCAGTTCTTC.

This chain connects TRBV29-1 to TRBJ1-5, with D unclear. Germline V lookup: CDR1 SQVTM, CDR2 ANQGSEA. Trimming took off 4 bases at V and 0 bases at J, with 4 bases between the two ends. The CDR3 runs to 12 residues. In DNA, the CDR3 is TGCAGCGTTGCCCATAGCAATCAGCCCCAGCATTTT. It yields the protein CSVAHSNQPQHF.

The rearrangement uses TRBV12-3 or TRBV12-4 and TRBJ1-2; D is unclear. The CDR3 length is 14 residues. V was cut by 3 bases and J by 4 bases, with 12 bases left in between. The CDR3 region has the DNA TGTGCCAGCAGTTTTGGAGGCAGCCTCTATGGCTACACCTTC. Translated: CASSFGGSLYGYTF.

This clonotype was detected only a few times. V and J are TRBV6-1 and TRBJ2-3; D could derive from TRBD1 or TRBD2 (5 bases each). This CDR3 spans 16 amino acids. With 7 bases removed from V and 1 base from J, the gap between germline ends came to 18 bases. Germline assignment: CDR1 MNHNS and CDR2 SASEGT. This CDR3 reads CASIRWDQDGTDTQYF. In DNA, the CDR3 is TGTGCCAGCATTAGGTGGGACCAAGACGGCACAGATACGCAGTATTTT.

A word on this clonotype: One end of the junction does not line up with germline, which may come from a read error. The genes are TRBV4-3 and TRBJ2-7; possible D gene TRBD1, 5 bases. This CDR3 is built from 16 residues. Germline V CDR1 and CDR2: LGHNA, YSLEER. The CDR3: CASSKDIGAGTYEQYF. The CDR3 region has the DNA TGCGCCAGCAGCAAAGATATAGGCGCAGGGACCTACGAGCAGTACTTC.

This clonotype was observed at least ten times. The chain couples TRBV18 to TRBJ1-5, with D perhaps TRBD1 (5 bases). Germline-derived CDR1 and CDR2 are KGHSH and LQKENI. Trimming removed 2 bases from V and 1 base from J, with 9 bases in between. The CDR3 sequence is 15 residues long. The CDR3 region has the DNA TGTGCCAGCTCACCATCCCCAGGGAGCAATCAGCCCCAGCATTTT. Encoded protein: CASSPSPGSNQPQHF.

This rearrangement joins TRBV5-1 to TRBJ1-1; D not resolved. The V end was cut by 0 bases, the J end by 5 bases, with 14 bases between. Per the germline V gene, CDR1 is SGHRS and CDR2 is YFSETQ. The CDR3 length is 15 residues. The DNA for the CDR3 is TGCGCCAGCAGCTTGGGAGTAAATAGTTTGACTGAAGCTTTCTTT. This sequence encodes CASSLGVNSLTEAFF.

This clonotype occurred a few times. The chain has TRBV29-1 and TRBJ2-5; TRBD1 agrees at 7 bases. The junction had 2 bases not matched to a gene; V was cut back by 5 bases and J by 2 bases. Germline lookup yields CDR1 SQVTM and CDR2 ANQGSEA. The CDR3 extends over 12 amino acids. In DNA form, the CDR3 reads TGCAGCGTTACCAGGGGGCAAGAGACCCAGTACTTC. Its protein is CSVTRGQETQYF.

The rearrangement uses TRBV6-2 or TRBV6-3 and TRBJ2-7, with TRBD2 matching 8 bases. Per germline, CDR1 MNHEY and CDR2 SVGEGT. J gave up 3 bases and V 2 bases, and 9 bases lay outside the gene matches. CDR3 length equals 16 residues. CDR3 in amino acids: CASSYGSGLGLYEQYF. The CDR3 region has the DNA TGTGCCAGCAGTTACGGTTCGGGACTAGGTCTCTACGAGCAGTACTTC.

A few counts support this clonotype. CDR3 protein: CASSSTDVNYGYTF. The CDR3, as DNA: TGTGCCAGCAGCTCGACCGACGTTAACTATGGCTACACCTTC. This chain links TRBV5-4 with TRBJ1-2; D call uncertain. With 3 bases removed from V and 1 base from J, the gap between germline ends came to 10 bases. The CDR3 runs to 14 residues. CDR1 and CDR2 (germline): SGHNT, YYREEE (reference sequence).

This clonotype was detected a few times. The chain combines TRBV30 with TRBJ2-7; TRBD1 agrees at 8 bases. Germline CDR1 GTSNPN, CDR2 SVGIG (reference sequence). V shed 3 bases, J shed 4 bases, and the junction held 8 bases outside the gene matches. This CDR3 is built from 14 residues. Here the CDR3 DNA reads TGTGCCTGGAGCGGACAGGGTTTCGAGTACGAGCAGTACTTC. It yields the protein CAWSGQGFEYEQYF.

There are a few counts of this clonotype. This chain joins TRBV28 and TRBJ2-1; 10 nucleotides agree with TRBD2. Germline V gives CDR1 MDHEN, CDR2 SYDVKM. Trimming at V came to 3 bases and at J to 6 bases, leaving 8 bases not matched to a gene. The CDR3 loop spans 16 amino acids. CDR3: CASSLASGRVSNEQFF. The CDR3 DNA sequence: TGTGCCAGCAGTTTGGCTAGCGGGAGAGTTAGCAATGAGCAGTTCTTC.

V is TRBV4-1 and J is TRBJ2-7; 11 positions agree with TRBD2. V lost 0 bases to trimming and J lost 2 bases; unmatched junction nucleotides: 6. CDR3 length equals 17 residues. Germline V gene data show CDR1 as MGHRA and CDR2 as YSYEKL. The CDR3 loop is CASSQDYLAGGTYEQYF. CDR3 coding DNA: TGCGCCAGCAGCCAAGATTATCTAGCGGGAGGCACCTACGAGCAGTACTTC.

This clonotype was seen a few times. The CDR3 bases are TGTGCCAGCAGCGACACGTCAGGGGCGGGGGATACGCAGTATTTT. Translated: CASSDTSGAGDTQYF. This chain links TRBV6-6 with TRBJ2-3; perhaps D is TRBD1 or TRBD2 (6 bases each). The CDR3 length is 15 residues. Germline V CDR1 and CDR2: MNHNY, SVGAGI (reference sequence). The V end was cut by 6 bases, the J end by 6 bases, with 19 bases between.

This clonotype was counted only a few times. The J gene is TRBJ1-1, the V gene TRBV3-1; D gene ambiguous. CDR1 and CDR2 (germline): LGHDT, YNNKEL (reference sequence). Deletions cut 5 bases from V and 1 base from J, with 14 bases between. The CDR3 sequence is 15 residues long. CDR3 sequence reads: CASSTHERRNTEAFF. In DNA, the CDR3 is TGTGCCAGCAGCACACATGAGAGGAGGAACACTGAAGCTTTCTTT.

The V gene is TRBV12-3 or TRBV12-4, the J gene TRBJ1-5; tentatively, D is TRBD1 (6 bases). This CDR3 has 16 amino acids. The germline V and J ends were trimmed by 2 bases and 1 base, with 12 bases remaining between them. The CDR3 loop is CASSLNFQGSNQPQHF. The CDR3 nucleotides read TGTGCCAGCAGTTTAAATTTCCAGGGGAGCAATCAGCCCCAGCATTTT.

This clonotype was counted at least ten times. The genes are TRBV7-9 and TRBJ2-5, with TRBD1 matching over 7 bases. The CDR3 runs 14 residues. Germline CDR1 reads SEHNR; CDR2 reads FQNEAQ (reference sequence). V was clipped by 4 bases and J by 2 bases; unmatched bases: 4. The CDR3 reads CASSWMTGQETQYF. The CDR3 region has the DNA TGTGCCAGCAGCTGGATGACAGGGCAAGAGACCCAGTACTTC.

This clonotype turned up a few times. This chain uses TRBV30 with TRBJ2-6; D not certain. V was pared by 1 base and J by 0 bases, with 7 bases between. Germline CDR1 GTSNPN, CDR2 SVGIG (reference sequence). The CDR3 contains 15 residues. CDR3 sequence reads: CAWSEGLSGANVLTF. CDR3 bases: TGTGCCTGGAGTGAAGGGCTCTCTGGGGCCAACGTCCTGACTTTC.

This chain uses TRBV3-1 with TRBJ2-7; 8 positions match TRBD2. Trimming at V came to 1 base and at J to 5 bases, leaving 7 bases not matched to a gene. There are 15 residues in the CDR3. Germline lookup yields CDR1 LGHDT and CDR2 YNNKEL (reference sequence). Here the CDR3 reads CASSQAAGGPHEQYF. The DNA of the CDR3 is TGTGCCAGCAGCCAAGCGGCGGGAGGTCCCCACGAGCAGTACTTC.

This clonotype came up a few times. The chain carries TRBV27 and TRBJ1-1, with TRBD1 as a possible D gene (5 bases). The CDR3 sequence is 12 residues long. Germline V gene sequence: CDR1 MNHEY, CDR2 SMNVEV (reference sequence). V shed 7 bases and J shed 1 base, with 7 bases lying between them. The CDR3 DNA sequence: TGTGCCAGCACCACAGGGAACACTGAAGCTTTCTTT. Translating it yields CASTTGNTEAFF.

As to this clonotype: Relative to the germline gene, one junction end is altered; a read error may explain this. J is TRBJ2-3 and V is TRBV11-2, with 8 bases identical to TRBD2. Germline-derived CDR1 and CDR2 are SGHAT and FQNNGV. The CDR3 covers 13 residues. The CDR3 spells CASRLSNSGLVDF. Here the CDR3 DNA reads TGTGCCAGCAGGCTCTCCAACTCGGGACTAGTTGATTTT.

This clonotype has a handful of counts. The V gene is TRBV28, the J gene TRBJ1-5; D remains unclear. V was clipped by 2 bases and J by 0 bases, with 17 bases between them. Germline CDR1 MDHEN, CDR2 SYDVKM. The CDR3 runs to 18 residues. DNA of the CDR3: TGTGCCAGCAGTTTAGCGGCCCAGCCAGTCTATAGCAATCAGCCCCAGCATTTT. Translation gives CASSLAAQPVYSNQPQHF.

This rearrangement joins TRBV28 to TRBJ2-3; D may correspond to TRBD1 or TRBD2 (5 bases each). Trimming took off 5 bases at V and 3 bases at J, with 15 bases between the two ends. Germline assignment: CDR1 MDHEN and CDR2 SYDVKM. The CDR3 runs 15 residues. This chain's CDR3 is CASSLIGRETDTQYF. Written as DNA, the CDR3 is TGTGCCAGCAGTCTGATAGGCAGGGAGACAGATACGCAGTATTTT.

The rearrangement joins TRBV30 to TRBJ2-2; D not resolved. Germline-derived CDR1 and CDR2 are GTSNPN and SVGIG (reference sequence). The CDR3 has 12 amino acids. Trimming pared 8 bases from V and 5 bases from J, leaving 12 bases between. Here the CDR3 DNA reads TGTGCCCGCTCAGAGTTGACCGGGGAGCTGTTTTTT. Translated, it gives CARSELTGELFF.

J is TRBJ2-7 and V is TRBV7-2, with D perhaps TRBD1 (5 bases). The ends were cut back, 5 bases at V and 7 bases at J, with 12 bases in the middle. The CDR3 length is 12 residues. Germline assignment: CDR1 SGHTA and CDR2 FQGNSA. CDR3 sequence: CASSIRVGEQYF. The DNA of the CDR3 is TGTGCCAGCAGCATCAGGGTAGGAGAGCAGTACTTC. The full variable domain, rest sourced from reference TRBV7-2 and TRBJ2-7, is GAGVSQSPSNKVTEKGKDVELRCDPISGHTALYWYRQSLGQGLEFLIYFQGNSAPDKSGLPSDRFSAERTGGSVSTLTIQRTQQEDSAVYLCASSIRVGEQYFGPGTRLTVT.

The chain uses TRBV9 and TRBJ2-5; D uncertain. Trimming removed 0 bases from V and 7 bases from J, with 13 bases in between. This CDR3 has 14 amino acids. Germline V gene sequence: CDR1 SGDLS, CDR2 YYNGEE. CDR3 sequence reads: CASSVGFQPGTQYF. As DNA, the CDR3 is TGTGCCAGCAGCGTAGGTTTCCAGCCGGGGACCCAGTACTTC.